Following are 18 T cell receptor beta chains from one sample sequenced in a study of CDR3 diversity in severe acne. TCRdb reprocessed the PCR reads via MiXCR and lists one record per CDR3 protein. The sample comprises some 85,000 distinct CDR3 sequences, 49% of which are singletons, and around 10% rests with the top ten. Material for sequencing was blood. The receptors come from a male donor with severe acne vulgaris.

The table lists this clonotype with a count of one. The chain carries TRBV25-1 and TRBJ1-1; D perhaps matches TRBD1 (5 bases). The CDR3 is made up of 14 amino acids. Trimming took 6 bases from V and 5 from J, leaving 16 bases between them. Germline CDR1 MGHDK, CDR2 SYGVNS. DNA for the CDR3: TGTGCCAGCAGCGTAGCCACAGGAGGAACTGAAGCTTTCTTT. Encoded protein: CASSVATGGTEAFF.

The chain combines TRBV20-1 with TRBJ2-7, with TRBD2 matching over 8 bases. With 5 bases clipped from V and 3 bases from J, the junction kept 3 bases outside the gene matches. The CDR3 has 12 residues. Germline V gene sequence: CDR1 DFQATT, CDR2 SNEGSKA (reference sequence). The DNA for the CDR3 is TGCAGTGCTCCCGGGACTAGCTACGAGCAGTACTTC. It translates to CSAPGTSYEQYF.

The chain combines TRBV7-2 with TRBJ2-7; D perhaps matches TRBD1 (6 bases). Germline V lookup: CDR1 SGHTA, CDR2 FQGNSA. V was shortened by 8 bases and J by 2 bases, with 16 bases between the two germline ends. The CDR3 contains 14 residues. Here the CDR3 reads CASSPRDNAYEQYF. The DNA for the CDR3 is TGTGCCAGCTCACCCCGGGACAACGCCTACGAGCAGTACTTC.

Only one count was recorded for this clonotype. V gene TRBV2 combines with J gene TRBJ2-2; D unresolved. Trimming removed 5 bases from V and 5 bases from J, with 15 bases in between. The CDR3 runs 15 residues. Germline lookup yields CDR1 SNHLY and CDR2 FYNNEI. For the CDR3, the DNA is TGTGCCAGCAGTAACCCATACCTGAGAACCGGGGAGCTGTTTTTT. This sequence encodes CASSNPYLRTGELFF.

The rearrangement joins TRBV4-2 to TRBJ2-1, with D uncertain. Per germline, CDR1 LGHNA and CDR2 YNFKEQ. Trimming stripped 0 bases from V and 5 bases from J, with 8 bases between. This CDR3 contains 14 residues. The CDR3 region has the DNA TGTGCCAGCAGCCAAGATCTCACCGACAATGAGCAGTTCTTC. Translated: CASSQDLTDNEQFF.

This clonotype came up many times. The chain combines TRBV6-1 with TRBJ2-1; 12 positions agree with TRBD2. J was trimmed by 9 bases and V by 1 base; bases with no gene match: 7. Germline V lookup: CDR1 MNHNS, CDR2 SASEGT. The CDR3 has 16 amino acids. The CDR3: CASSEGLAGAGGEQFF. CDR3 nucleotides: TGTGCCAGCAGTGAAGGACTAGCGGGAGCGGGTGGTGAGCAGTTCTTC.

This clonotype was recorded many times. V gene TRBV6-1 combines with J gene TRBJ2-7, with TRBD2 identical over 8 bases. V trimming: 10 bases; J trimming: 7 bases; junction bases outside the gene matches: 21. CDR1 and CDR2 (germline): MNHNS, SASEGT. This CDR3 has 16 amino acids. CDR3 nucleotide sequence: TGTGCCACAGCAGTCCTAGGCCCTAGCGGGTACGGTGAGCAGTACTTC. Its translation is CATAVLGPSGYGEQYF.

Note on this clonotype: Relative to the germline gene, one junction end is altered; a read error may explain this. The V call is TRBV24-1, the J call TRBJ2-2; the D gene is possibly TRBD2 (5 bases). The CDR3 length is 17 residues. The V gene's germline CDR1 is KGHDR and CDR2 SFDVKD. The CDR3 loop is CASIRGTREANTGELFF. CDR3 DNA sequence: TGTGCCAGCATCAGAGGCACCCGGGAAGCGAACACCGGGGAGCTGTTTTTC.

This clonotype was recorded many times. V and J are TRBV6-5 and TRBJ1-1; tentative D call: TRBD1 (6 bases). V shed 10 bases and J shed 6 bases, with 12 bases lying between them. Germline CDR1 MNHEY, CDR2 SVGAGI. The CDR3 contains 11 residues. The CDR3 DNA sequence: TGTGCCACCTGCAGGGGCGCTGAAGCTTTCTTT. Protein sequence: CATCRGAEAFF.

The V gene is TRBV29-1, the J gene TRBJ2-7, with TRBD1 matching 7 bases. Germline CDR1 is SQVTM and CDR2 is ANQGSEA. The CDR3 loop spans 12 amino acids. The ends lost 3 bases at V and 5 bases at J; junction bases unmatched: 4. The CDR3: CSVEGQTHEQYF. For the CDR3, the DNA is TGCAGCGTTGAGGGACAGACCCACGAGCAGTACTTC.

Ten or more counts support this clonotype. The rearrangement uses TRBV19 and TRBJ1-5; D might be TRBD1 (5 bases). CDR3 length: 13 amino acids. Trimming cost V 6 bases and J 12 bases, with 18 bases left between them. Looked up from germline, CDR1 is LNHDA and CDR2 is SQIVND (reference sequence). CDR3 nucleotides: TGTGCCAGTAGGGACCGGGACGGAAGGGGCCAGCATTTT. Protein product: CASRDRDGRGQHF. Filled out from reference TRBV19 and TRBJ1-5, the complete variable domain reads DGGITQSPKYLFRKEGQNVTLSCEQNLNHDAMYWYRQDPGQGLRLIYYSQIVNDFQKGDIAEGYSVSREKKESFPLTVTSAQKNPTAFYLCASRDRDGRGQHFGDGTRLSIL.

V is TRBV19 and J is TRBJ2-1, with 12 bases matching TRBD2. In germline, CDR1 is LNHDA, CDR2 SQIVND (reference sequence). The J segment lost 9 bases and the V segment lost 6 bases, leaving 12 bases of the junction unmatched. The CDR3 runs 16 residues. The CDR3: CASSGGPSGRASEQFF. The CDR3 DNA follows: TGTGCCAGTAGCGGGGGGCCTAGCGGGAGGGCCTCTGAGCAGTTCTTC. Full variable domain (outside the CDR3, taken from reference TRBV19 and TRBJ2-1): DGGITQSPKYLFRKEGQNVTLSCEQNLNHDAMYWYRQDPGQGLRLIYYSQIVNDFQKGDIAEGYSVSREKKESFPLTVTSAQKNPTAFYLCASSGGPSGRASEQFFGPGTRLTVL.

With respect to this clonotype: Because it lacks the conserved phenylalanine or tryptophan at the end, this CDR3 is likely a read error. This chain joins TRBV6-6 and TRBJ1-4, with TRBD1 matching over 7 bases. The V segment lost 10 bases and the J segment 6 bases; nucleotides outside the gene matches: 8. This CDR3 spans 13 amino acids. Germline V lookup: CDR1 MNHNY, CDR2 SVGAGI (reference sequence). CDR3 nucleotides: TGTGCCACACCGGACAGGCCCTATGAAAAACTGTTTATT. Amino acid sequence: CATPDRPYEKLFI.

The V call is TRBV27, the J call TRBJ2-3; no definite D call. Germline V gene data show CDR1 as MNHEY and CDR2 as SMNVEV (reference sequence). This CDR3 has 11 residues. Trimming took off 7 bases at V and 7 bases at J, with 9 bases between the two ends. CDR3 residues: CASIGVHTQYF. DNA for the CDR3: TGTGCCAGCATCGGAGTCCATACGCAGTATTTT.

The V and J genes are TRBV2 and TRBJ2-1; D gene uncertain. V was trimmed by 10 bases and J by 12 bases, leaving 28 bases between them. Germline values: CDR1 SNHLY, CDR2 FYNNEI. The CDR3 is made up of 15 amino acids. CDR3 sequence: CATSRVSGSPYGQFF. The CDR3 nucleotides are TGTGCCACCAGCAGAGTTTCCGGATCACCCTACGGGCAGTTCTTC. The whole variable domain, filled in from reference TRBV2 and TRBJ2-1, reads EPEVTQTPSHQVTQMGQEVILRCVPISNHLYFYWYRQILGQKVEFLVSFYNNEISEKSEIFDDQFSVERPDGSNFTLKIRSTKLEDSAMYFCATSRVSGSPYGQFFGPGTRLTVL.

V gene TRBV25-1 combines with J gene TRBJ1-5; maybe TRBD1 (5 bases). This CDR3 region has 14 residues. Germline V CDR1 and CDR2: MGHDK, SYGVNS. V lost 4 bases and J lost 3, with 10 bases in between. The CDR3 DNA sequence: TGTGCCAGCAGTGCATTAGGGGTCAATCAGCCCCAGCATTTT. Translating gives CASSALGVNQPQHF.

V and J are TRBV29-1 and TRBJ1-1; D is ambiguous. The CDR3 is 11 residues long. Trimming left V 6 bases short and J 11 bases short, with 16 bases between. Germline V gene sequence: CDR1 SQVTM, CDR2 ANQGSEA. The CDR3 protein is CSVALGRAAFF. CDR3 DNA sequence: TGCAGCGTAGCCTTAGGGAGGGCTGCTTTCTTT.

J is TRBJ2-7 and V is TRBV24-1, with D perhaps assigned TRBD1 or TRBD2 (5 bases each). The CDR3 consists of 15 residues. Germline CDR1 and CDR2: KGHDR and SFDVKD. The V and J ends lost 7 bases and 2 bases respectively, with 17 bases between them. The CDR3 here is CATSGTGTQPYEQYF. The CDR3 region has the DNA TGTGCCACCAGCGGCACCGGGACCCAACCCTACGAGCAGTACTTC.